This T cell receptor (beta chain) was obtained from a study of CD8 T cells in ankylosing spondylitis. The V and J ends lost 4 bases and 5 bases respectively, with 12 bases between them. The CDR3 runs to 14 residues. Study conclusions and caveats: Researchers reportedly found disease-linked clones significantly enriched in matched ankylosing spondylitis synovial fluid.

TCRdb passed the 5' RACE reads through MiXCR, listing each CDR3 protein once. The table has tens of thousands of distinct CDR3 sequences, more than 9.5% seen once. This clonotype was observed at least ten times. What it binds is unknown. The chain recombines TRBV12-3 or TRBV12-4 with TRBJ2-1, with a possible D match to TRBD1 (5 bases). The specimen sequenced was blood, either unsorted or a sorted T cell fraction (not recorded which). This TCR came from a male donor with ankylosing spondylitis or in good health (not recorded which). The CDR3: CASSYDSVDNEQFF. In DNA form, the CDR3 reads TGTGCCAGCAGTTATGACAGTGTCGACAATGAGCAGTTCTTC.